This T cell receptor (beta chain) was captured by sequencing in a study of blood T cell repertoires in COVID-19. Study at large: T cells, B-cell-depleted T cells, or PBMCs provided the cDNA or gDNA that served as material.

Methods used by the authors: By means of reference gene primer amplification, nucleated cell counts were estimated. Measured with immunoSEQ multiplex PCR; TCRdb has only the in-frame clones, and not every one. V and J calls and clone size follow that table, whereas D and trimming were derived from the DNA. The sample contains 150,000 to 200,000 clones, about 77% of which appear only once. Participants, roughly 18 to 100 years old, spanned about 26 US areas. Researchers sorted participants into cohorts using their self-reported clinical history. The germline V and J ends were trimmed by 0 bases and 0 bases, with 9 bases remaining between them. The length of the CDR3 is 17 residues. Per the germline V gene, CDR1 is LGHNA and CDR2 is YSLEER.

This clonotype was obtained from a woman aged 45-60 years with acute COVID-19. The specimen was PBMCs or T cells enriched from blood (not recorded which). J is TRBJ2-6 and V is TRBV4-3, with a possible D match to TRBD1 (6 bases). CDR3 nucleotide sequence: TGCGCCAGCAGCCAAGATTTGGACAGCTCTGGGGCCAACGTCCTGACTTTC. Translation gives CASSQDLDSSGANVLTF.